The 27 T cell receptor beta chains given below trace back to one sample, sequenced in a study of shared clonotypes between healthy human individuals (dated by TCRdb to 2019 to 2021). The library was obtained by the immunoSEQ multiplex PCR assay. The immuneACCESS repertoire file appears here via TCRdb, limited to in-frame rearrangements. These files lack a portion of the clones; in checked studies, under half of the deficit traces to unresolved V genes, and the cause of the others is not known. For this sample the table gives about 1 million clones, of which about 74% were detected only once. The ten largest clones add up to roughly 1.5% of the sample. The source material was memory CD4+ T cells sorted from blood. The sample's cell subset or site label, decoded: CD45RA-negative fraction. The receptors stem from a man aged 18 to 35 in good health.

J is TRBJ2-7 and V is TRBV30; weak D call: TRBD1 (5 bases). Looked up from germline, CDR1 is GTSNPN and CDR2 is SVGIG (reference sequence). The CDR3 totals 15 residues. V lost 0 bases and J 2 bases, leaving 14 bases between the germline ends. The CDR3: CAWSVQVQAPYEQYF. Here the CDR3 DNA reads TGTGCCTGGAGTGTACAGGTACAGGCACCCTACGAGCAGTACTTC.

This clone was observed once. The J gene is TRBJ2-7, the V gene TRBV7-9; TRBD1 is a possible D gene (5 bases). The ends were cut back, 2 bases at V and 2 bases at J, with 7 bases in the middle. CDR3 length: 13 residues. CDR1 and CDR2 from the germline V gene are SEHNR and FQNEAQ (reference sequence). CDR3 protein: CASSLRGTYEQYF. The CDR3 DNA is TGTGCCAGCAGCTTAAGGGGTACCTACGAGCAGTACTTC.

The chain is built from TRBV11-2 and TRBJ2-5; TRBD1 is a possible D gene (5 bases). With 5 bases removed from V and 5 bases from J, the gap between germline ends came to 12 bases. CDR1 and CDR2 (germline): SGHAT, FQNNGV. This CDR3 is 13 amino acids long. CDR3 sequence: CASSPGRVETQYF. The CDR3 DNA reads TGTGCCAGCAGCCCCGGCAGGGTGGAGACCCAGTACTTC.

This chain links TRBV30 with TRBJ2-7; no clear D. Trimming removed 2 bases from V and 4 bases from J, with 12 bases in between. Germline V gives CDR1 GTSNPN, CDR2 SVGIG (reference sequence). This CDR3 has 13 residues. The CDR3 here is CAWSSRFGYEQYF. Here the CDR3 DNA reads TGTGCCTGGAGTTCCCGTTTTGGATACGAGCAGTACTTC.

This clone has more than one count but fewer than ten. V usage is TRBV28 and J usage is TRBJ2-1; no reliable D call. CDR3 length: 16 residues. Germline loops: CDR1 MDHEN, CDR2 SYDVKM. Deletions cut 3 bases from V and 0 bases from J, with 12 bases between. This chain's CDR3 is CASSLDGSSSYNEQFF. The CDR3 bases are TGTGCCAGCAGTTTGGACGGCTCCAGCTCCTACAATGAGCAGTTCTTC.

The rearrangement uses TRBV7-2 and TRBJ2-1, with D tentatively TRBD2 (6 bases). The V end was cut by 5 bases, the J end by 6 bases, with 20 bases between. Germline CDR1 reads SGHTA; CDR2 reads FQGNSA. This CDR3 spans 16 amino acids. CDR3 protein: CASSTKRVILGNEQFF. The CDR3 coding sequence is TGTGCCAGCAGCACAAAGCGGGTGATTCTGGGCAATGAGCAGTTCTTC.

Details on this clone: This sample also contains other DNA sequences that code for the same CDR3. The chain combines TRBV10-3 with TRBJ2-1; 7 bases are shared with TRBD2. The germline gives CDR1 ENHRY, CDR2 SYGVKD. V gave up 0 bases and J gave up 2 bases; unmatched junction bases: 1. CDR3 length equals 15 residues. The CDR3: CAISESGGAYNEQFF. The DNA for the CDR3 is TGTGCCATCAGTGAGTCGGGGGGGGCCTACAATGAGCAGTTCTTC.

The V gene is TRBV10-3, the J gene TRBJ1-1; D not resolved. The CDR3 has 14 residues. Germline CDR1 ENHRY, CDR2 SYGVKD. Trimming left V 2 bases short and J 5 bases short, with 12 bases between. CDR3 bases: TGTGCCATCAGTGAGGTGGTGAGTGGAACTGAAGCTTTCTTT. This translates into CAISEVVSGTEAFF.

This sequence joins TRBV6-1 and TRBJ2-3, with TRBD1 matching 9 bases. Trimming at V came to 10 bases and at J to 2 bases, leaving 4 bases not matched to a gene. Germline values: CDR1 MNHNS, CDR2 SASEGT. The CDR3 is 13 residues long. CDR3 sequence (DNA): TGTGCCACAGACAGGGGGTTCACAGATACGCAGTATTTT. As protein: CATDRGFTDTQYF.

V is TRBV6-6 and J is TRBJ1-4; tentatively, D is TRBD1 (5 bases). The ends were cut back, 6 bases at V and 7 bases at J, with 6 bases in the middle. The CDR3 spans 11 residues. CDR1 is MNHNY and CDR2 is SVGAGI in the germline V gene (reference sequence). The CDR3 nucleotides are TGTGCCAGCAGAAGGGGTGAAAAACTGTTTTTT. It encodes CASRRGEKLFF.

V and J are TRBV19 and TRBJ1-1; TRBD1 matches 10 bases. This CDR3 is built from 15 residues. The V gene's germline CDR1 is LNHDA and CDR2 SQIVND (reference sequence). V was clipped by 5 bases and J by 2 bases; unmatched bases: 5. CDR3 sequence: CASSASTGGNTEAFF. Here the CDR3 DNA reads TGTGCCAGTAGTGCATCGACAGGGGGCAACACTGAAGCTTTCTTT.

The chain has TRBV5-1 and TRBJ1-4, with 11 bases matching TRBD1. CDR1 is SGHRS and CDR2 is YFSETQ in the germline V gene. V lost 5 bases, J lost 7 bases, and 7 bases stayed unmatched. The CDR3 spans 15 residues. The CDR3 bases are TGCGCCAGCAGAGATGGAGGGACAGGGGGTGAAAAACTGTTTTTT. Translation gives CASRDGGTGGEKLFF.

The rearrangement joins TRBV18 to TRBJ1-3; D is ambiguous. Germline V gene sequence: CDR1 KGHSH, CDR2 LQKENI. The CDR3 is 16 residues long. The V end was cut by 6 bases, the J end by 0 bases, with 15 bases between. The CDR3 region has the DNA TGTGCCAGCTCCCCGAAAGGACGGTCCTCTGGAAACACCATATATTTT. Its translation: CASSPKGRSSGNTIYF. The full variable domain, in which reference TRBV18 and TRBJ1-3 provide the parts outside the CDR3, is NAGVMQNPRHLVRRRGQEARLRCSPMKGHSHVYWYRQLPEEGLKFMVYLQKENIIDESGMPKERFSAEFPKEGPSILRIQQVVRGDSAAYFCASSPKGRSSGNTIYFGEGSWLTVV.

This clone was seen more than once but under ten times. This same CDR3 is encoded by further DNA sequences in the sample. The J gene is TRBJ1-1, the V gene TRBV30, with a weak D call TRBD1 (6 bases). Germline V gene sequence: CDR1 GTSNPN, CDR2 SVGIG (reference sequence). V was shortened by 3 bases and J by 1 base, with 9 bases between the two germline ends. CDR3 size: 13 residues. CDR3 in amino acids: CAWSQGGNTEAFF. The CDR3, as DNA: TGTGCCTGGAGCCAAGGGGGGAACACTGAAGCTTTCTTT.

The rearrangement uses TRBV2 and TRBJ2-3; D remains unclear. Looked up from germline, CDR1 is SNHLY and CDR2 is FYNNEI. The V and J ends lost 7 bases and 2 bases respectively, with 10 bases between them. The CDR3 extends over 13 amino acids. CDR3 amino acids: CASKLVVTDTQYF. DNA for the CDR3: TGTGCCAGCAAGTTGGTCGTCACAGATACGCAGTATTTT.

This chain joins TRBV19 and TRBJ1-2; D is ambiguous. The V end was cut by 6 bases, the J end by 5 bases, with 16 bases between. Germline-derived CDR1 and CDR2 are LNHDA and SQIVND (reference sequence). The CDR3 is 14 amino acids. The CDR3 DNA follows: TGTGCCAGTAGGCATGACGGAGGCGGGTATGGCTACACCTTC. Translation: CASRHDGGGYGYTF. Full variable domain (remainder filled in from reference TRBV19 and TRBJ1-2): DGGITQSPKYLFRKEGQNVTLSCEQNLNHDAMYWYRQDPGQGLRLIYYSQIVNDFQKGDIAEGYSVSREKKESFPLTVTSAQKNPTAFYLCASRHDGGGYGYTFGSGTRLTVV.

This clone was seen only a few times. The chain has TRBV7-8 and TRBJ1-2; D uncertain. Germline V gives CDR1 SGHVS, CDR2 FQNEAQ. This CDR3 comprises 14 residues. The germline V and J ends were trimmed by 1 base and 4 bases, with 10 bases remaining between them. CDR3 sequence reads: CASSLDGRIYGYTF. Here the CDR3 DNA reads TGTGCCAGCAGCTTAGACGGGCGAATCTATGGCTACACCTTC.

The rearrangement uses TRBV25-1 and TRBJ1-2, with D uncertain. V shed 3 bases and J shed 6 bases, with 14 bases lying between them. This CDR3 has 14 residues. CDR1 is MGHDK and CDR2 is SYGVNS in the germline V gene. The CDR3 protein is CASSDIQSANGYTF. The DNA of the CDR3 is TGTGCCAGCAGTGATATCCAGTCAGCTAATGGCTACACCTTC.

The table lists this clone with many counts. V usage is TRBV10-1 and J usage is TRBJ2-1, with 12 bases matching TRBD2. The CDR3 spans 15 residues. With 2 bases clipped from V and 8 bases from J, the junction kept 4 bases outside the gene matches. CDR1 WNHNN and CDR2 SYGVQD come from the germline V gene (reference sequence). For the CDR3, the DNA is TGCGCCAGCAGTGAGGGACTAGCGGGACGGCATGAGCAGTTCTTC. As protein: CASSEGLAGRHEQFF.

The rearrangement uses TRBV19 and TRBJ1-1; D gene unclear. Germline values: CDR1 LNHDA, CDR2 SQIVND (reference sequence). Trimming shortened V by 5 bases and J by 1 base, and 8 bases separated the two germline ends. The CDR3 loop spans 13 amino acids. The DNA of the CDR3 is TGTGCCAGTAGTTATTTAGGGAACACTGAAGCTTTCTTT. Amino acids: CASSYLGNTEAFF.

The chain joins TRBV2 to TRBJ1-4; 8 nucleotides match TRBD1. Germline V gene lookup returns CDR1 SNHLY and CDR2 FYNNEI. The junction had 8 bases not matched to a gene; V was cut back by 4 bases and J by 1 base. CDR3 length equals 17 residues. The CDR3 DNA sequence: TGTGCCAGCAGTGCTAGACAGGGGATTCGAACTAATGAAAAACTGTTTTTT. It encodes CASSARQGIRTNEKLFF. Looking up the rest from reference TRBV2 and TRBJ1-4 gives the full variable domain: EPEVTQTPSHQVTQMGQEVILRCVPISNHLYFYWYRQILGQKVEFLVSFYNNEISEKSEIFDDQFSVERPDGSNFTLKIRSTKLEDSAMYFCASSARQGIRTNEKLFFGSGTQLSVL.

The rearrangement links TRBV5-1 to TRBJ1-6; D perhaps matches TRBD1 (6 bases). V was clipped by 4 bases and J by 0 bases, with 11 bases between them. CDR1 and CDR2 from the germline V gene are SGHRS and YFSETQ. The length of the CDR3 is 16 residues. The CDR3 DNA reads as TGCGCCAGCAGCCCTGGGGGGGCCTCCTATAATTCACCCCTCCACTTT. Translation: CASSPGGASYNSPLHF.

This clone has a count of ten or more. This chain connects TRBV10-1 to TRBJ2-1; D is ambiguous. The germline CDR1 and CDR2 sequences are WNHNN and SYGVQD (reference sequence). Deletions cut 0 bases from V and 4 bases from J, with 13 bases between. The CDR3 runs 16 residues. The CDR3 region has the DNA TGCGCCAGCAGTGAGTCGACCGGGCCCCCATACAATGAGCAGTTCTTC. Translated, it gives CASSESTGPPYNEQFF.

This chain connects TRBV11-2 to TRBJ1-1, with TRBD1 identical over 7 bases. This CDR3 region has 12 residues. CDR1 is SGHAT and CDR2 is FQNNGV in the germline V gene. J was trimmed by 12 bases and V by 4 bases; bases with no gene match: 8. The CDR3 spells CASSSGGGPPFF. CDR3 nucleotide sequence: TGTGCCAGCAGCTCCGGAGGGGGCCCCCCTTTCTTT.

This clone was seen a handful of times. This sample includes further DNA sequences coding for the same CDR3. The chain links TRBV18 to TRBJ1-5; D is possibly TRBD1 (5 bases). The CDR3 has 15 amino acids. CDR1 KGHSH and CDR2 LQKENI come from the germline V gene. Trimming stripped 2 bases from V and 4 bases from J, with 12 bases between. The CDR3 DNA sequence: TGTGCCAGCTCACCAGATAGGGGCGGGAATCAGCCCCAGCATTTT. Its protein is CASSPDRGGNQPQHF.

The chain carries TRBV6-6 and TRBJ2-1; 8 bases align to TRBD2. Germline CDR1 reads MNHNY; CDR2 reads SVGAGI (reference sequence). The length of the CDR3 is 14 residues. The J segment lost 7 bases and the V segment lost 5 bases, leaving 7 bases of the junction unmatched. CDR3 DNA: TGTGCCAGCAGTAGCGGACTAGCCGGGAATGAGCAGTTCTTC. It translates to CASSSGLAGNEQFF.

This clone was seen ten or more times. The genes are TRBV2 and TRBJ1-2; 7 positions agree with TRBD1. Germline loops: CDR1 SNHLY, CDR2 FYNNEI. The trim removed 6 bases at V and 5 bases at J, leaving 12 bases unmatched. This CDR3 is built from 15 residues. The CDR3: CASRERQGTRYGYTF. CDR3 bases: TGTGCCAGCAGGGAGAGACAGGGAACGAGGTATGGCTACACCTTC.